This entry lists 16 T cell receptor beta chains sequenced from one sample in a study of T cells in tuberculosis. The data were produced by immunoSEQ multiplex PCR, yet TCRdb's version contains in-frame clones alone and is incomplete. This table has about 30,000 clones, around 94% appearing once. Sequencing input: PBMCs. Receptors were obtained from a donor between 10 and 35 years old with latent tuberculosis or without tuberculosis infection.

The CDR3 region has the DNA TGTGCCAGCAGGGGGGACAGAAGCTCCAATCAGCCCCAGCATTTT. Translation gives CASRGDRSSNQPQHF. V usage is TRBV6-1 and J usage is TRBJ1-5; 7 nucleotides align to TRBD1. Per germline, CDR1 MNHNS and CDR2 SASEGT. The ends lost 6 bases at V and 3 bases at J; junction bases unmatched: 8. The CDR3 length is 15 residues.

With respect to this clone: Other nucleotide sequences in the sample specify the same CDR3. The CDR3 reads CASTLGQGAPGELFF. The CDR3 DNA reads as TGCGCCAGCACTCTGGGACAGGGGGCTCCCGGGGAGCTGTTTTTT. The V and J genes are TRBV5-1 and TRBJ2-2, with TRBD1 matching 12 bases. This CDR3 is 15 amino acids long. V gave up 6 bases and J gave up 6 bases; unmatched junction bases: 6. Germline V gives CDR1 SGHRS, CDR2 YFSETQ.

This clone was found a few times. The CDR3 protein is CASSYPQREGDGELFF. The CDR3, as DNA: TGTGCCAGCAGTTACCCACAGCGGGAGGGAGACGGGGAGCTGTTTTTT. The chain joins TRBV6-6 to TRBJ2-2, with 10 bases matching TRBD2. CDR1 and CDR2 (germline): MNHNY, SVGAGI (reference sequence). There are 16 residues in the CDR3. The trim removed 2 bases at V and 7 bases at J, leaving 7 bases unmatched.

This clone was detected once. V gene TRBV28 combines with J gene TRBJ1-2, with D possibly being TRBD1 (6 bases). With 2 bases removed from V and 4 bases from J, the gap between germline ends came to 8 bases. This CDR3 spans 13 amino acids. The V gene's germline CDR1 is MDHEN and CDR2 SYDVKM. The CDR3 region has the DNA TGTGCCAGCAGTTTAGGGACAAGCTATGGCTACACCTTC. Encoded protein: CASSLGTSYGYTF.

This chain links TRBV9 with TRBJ2-5; 13 nucleotides match TRBD2. The V and J ends lost 3 bases and 5 bases, in that order; junction bases with no gene match: 4. The V gene's germline CDR1 is SGDLS and CDR2 YYNGEE. The CDR3 loop spans 15 amino acids. For the CDR3, the DNA is TGTGCCAGCAGCGATTGGACTAGCGGGAGTGAGACCCAGTACTTC. Translating it yields CASSDWTSGSETQYF.

This clone has a single count. The V and J genes are TRBV2 and TRBJ2-7; possibly TRBD2 for D (6 bases). The length of the CDR3 is 16 residues. In germline, CDR1 is SNHLY, CDR2 FYNNEI. Trimming took off 2 bases at V and 5 bases at J, with 19 bases between the two ends. CDR3 protein: CASSEPVFRERHEQYF. Here the CDR3 DNA reads TGTGCCAGCAGTGAACCTGTCTTCCGGGAGAGGCACGAGCAGTACTTC.

V and J are TRBV5-4 and TRBJ1-1, with 8 bases fitting TRBD1. This CDR3 region has 15 residues. The germline V gene has CDR1 SGHNT and CDR2 YYREEE (reference sequence). J was trimmed by 4 bases and V by 4 bases; bases with no gene match: 9. CDR3 loop: CASSGNRGSSTEAFF. CDR3 bases: TGTGCCAGCAGCGGAAACAGGGGGTCGAGCACTGAAGCTTTCTTT.

The V and J genes are TRBV5-4 and TRBJ1-1; 8 bases agree with TRBD1. The CDR3 runs to 14 residues. J was trimmed by 5 bases and V by 4 bases; bases with no gene match: 7. Germline lookup yields CDR1 SGHNT and CDR2 YYREEE (reference sequence). CDR3 sequence (DNA): TGTGCCAGCAGCCCCCAGGGGGCTGGGACTGAAGCTTTCTTT. This translates into CASSPQGAGTEAFF.

The chain links TRBV5-1 to TRBJ2-1; the match to TRBD2 covers 10 bases. CDR3 length: 15 amino acids. Per the germline V gene, CDR1 is SGHRS and CDR2 is YFSETQ. The V gene end was trimmed by 4 bases and the J gene end by 6 bases; junction bases not matched to a gene: 7. The CDR3 loop reads CASSQTSGTLNEQFF. CDR3 bases: TGCGCCAGCAGCCAAACTAGCGGGACTCTCAATGAGCAGTTCTTC.

The rearrangement joins TRBV19 to TRBJ2-3, with D tentatively TRBD2 (6 bases). Trimming cost V 5 bases and J 1 base, with 10 bases left between them. The CDR3 extends over 14 amino acids. The germline CDR1 and CDR2 sequences are LNHDA and SQIVND (reference sequence). The CDR3 loop reads CASSSASGTDTQYF. The CDR3 DNA reads TGTGCCAGTAGTTCTGCTAGCGGCACAGATACGCAGTATTTT.

This clone was found once. The V call is TRBV5-4, the J call TRBJ1-2, with TRBD1 matching 7 bases. The length of the CDR3 is 13 residues. Germline V CDR1 and CDR2: SGHNT, YYREEE (reference sequence). J lost 6 bases, V lost 0 bases, and 2 bases had no gene match. This CDR3 is CASSLGQGDGYTF. CDR3 DNA sequence: TGTGCCAGCAGCTTGGGGCAGGGGGATGGCTACACCTTC.

This chain uses TRBV7-9 with TRBJ2-7; TRBD1 agrees at 7 bases. Trimming cost V 6 bases and J 5 bases; bases outside gene matches: 4. Germline CDR1 SEHNR, CDR2 FQNEAQ (reference sequence). CDR3 length equals 12 residues. The CDR3 DNA is TGTGCCAGCAGTCTGACAGGGAACGAGCAGTACTTC. It translates to CASSLTGNEQYF.

V gene TRBV27 combines with J gene TRBJ2-1; the D gene is possibly TRBD2 (6 bases). CDR3 length: 13 residues. CDR1 and CDR2 (germline): MNHEY, SMNVEV (reference sequence). Trimming shortened V by 5 bases and J by 7 bases, and 12 bases separated the two germline ends. DNA of the CDR3: TGTGCCAGCAGTATCTATAGCGGAAATGAGCAGTTCTTC. Translated, it gives CASSIYSGNEQFF.

The chain carries TRBV11-2 and TRBJ2-7, with 8 bases fitting TRBD2. CDR1 SGHAT and CDR2 FQNNGV come from the germline V gene. There are 14 residues in the CDR3. V lost 3 bases to trimming and J lost 4 bases; unmatched junction nucleotides: 5. The CDR3 is CASSFGGGRYEQYF. The DNA for the CDR3 is TGTGCCAGCAGCTTCGGGGGGGGCAGATACGAGCAGTACTTC.

The genes are TRBV18 and TRBJ1-1, with TRBD1 matching 8 bases. The germline CDR1 and CDR2 sequences are KGHSH and LQKENI. V lost 5 bases to trimming and J lost 5 bases; unmatched junction nucleotides: 10. The CDR3 totals 15 residues. The CDR3 reads CASSETTGGRTEAFF. The DNA of the CDR3 is TGTGCCAGCTCAGAAACTACAGGGGGGCGAACTGAAGCTTTCTTT. Based on the CDR3 plus reference TRBV18 and TRBJ1-1, the full variable domain is NAGVMQNPRHLVRRRGQEARLRCSPMKGHSHVYWYRQLPEEGLKFMVYLQKENIIDESGMPKERFSAEFPKEGPSILRIQQVVRGDSAAYFCASSETTGGRTEAFFGQGTRLTVV.

The V gene is TRBV4-3, the J gene TRBJ2-1; 10 nucleotides line up with TRBD2. Per germline, CDR1 LGHNA and CDR2 YSLEER. This CDR3 spans 18 amino acids. Losses at the gene ends were 0 bases for V and 7 bases for J; bases not matched to a gene: 12. CDR3 protein: CASSQENEEREGGNEQFF. CDR3 nucleotide sequence: TGCGCCAGCAGCCAAGAGAACGAGGAGCGGGAGGGCGGGAATGAGCAGTTCTTC.